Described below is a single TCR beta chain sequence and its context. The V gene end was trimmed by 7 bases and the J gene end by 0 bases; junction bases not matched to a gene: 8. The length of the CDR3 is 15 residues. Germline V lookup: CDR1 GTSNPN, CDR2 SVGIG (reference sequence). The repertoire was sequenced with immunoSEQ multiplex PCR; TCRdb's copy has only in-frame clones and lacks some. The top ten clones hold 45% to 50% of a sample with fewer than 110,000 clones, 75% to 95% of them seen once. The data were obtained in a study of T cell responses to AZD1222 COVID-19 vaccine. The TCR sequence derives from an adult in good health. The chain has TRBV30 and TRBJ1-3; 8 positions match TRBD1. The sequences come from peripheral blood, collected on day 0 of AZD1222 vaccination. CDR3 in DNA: TGTGCCTTGGGGACAGGAGGATTCTCTGGAAACACCATATATTTT. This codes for CALGTGGFSGNTIYF.